This T cell receptor beta chain is from a study of shared clonotypes between healthy human individuals. Study as a whole: A couple of women and a few men aged 18 to 49 served as donors. A donor's plate count was three for CD4 naive and three for CD4 memory; CD8 naive had two and CD8 memory one. Study-wide points: Non-shared clonotypes displayed generation probabilities falling below those of clonotypes present in all four donors. Depth of sequencing was expected to influence donor clonotype sharing.

Of note for this clone: Its specificity is not known.

Germline V gene data show CDR1 as WNHNN and CDR2 as SYGVQD (reference sequence). The CDR3 covers 15 residues. With 4 bases clipped from V and 5 bases from J, the junction kept 9 bases outside the gene matches. Data came from immunoSEQ multiplex PCR; TCRdb stores just in-frame clones and leaves some out. The table shows 2 million to 2.5 million clones, with approximately 94% occurring only once. Sequenced: naive CD4+ T cells sorted from blood. Subset given: CD45RA+ positively selected. This chain links TRBV10-1 with TRBJ2-3; 7 bases are a match to TRBD2. The source is a man aged 18 to 30 in good health. The CDR3 DNA follows: TGCGCCAGCAGTGGAGAGGGAGGGCCTGTAGATACGCAGTATTTT. It yields the protein CASSGEGGPVDTQYF.